These 18 T cell receptor beta chains were all obtained from the same sample, sequenced in a study of blood T cell repertoires in COVID-19. The assay was immunoSEQ multiplex PCR, and TCRdb's table has in-frame clones only and misses some. The data show 60,000 or so clones, roughly 79% seen once. The specimen was peripheral blood. Source of these receptors: a human donor in a cohort sampled during active COVID-19.

This clone was seen a few times. The genes are TRBV30 and TRBJ2-7; a weak D match, TRBD1 (7 bases). Germline CDR1 is GTSNPN and CDR2 is SVGIG (reference sequence). The germline V and J ends were trimmed by 4 bases and 0 bases, with 13 bases remaining between them. The CDR3 contains 14 residues. The CDR3 DNA follows: TGTGCCTGGATGGGGGGACAGAACTCCTACGAGCAGTACTTC. It codes for CAWMGGQNSYEQYF.

The V call is TRBV2, the J call TRBJ1-1, with unresolved D. Trimming pared 6 bases from V and 0 bases from J, leaving 14 bases between. CDR1 and CDR2 from the germline V gene are SNHLY and FYNNEI. The CDR3 contains 15 residues. Here the CDR3 reads CASRGDTDMNTEAFF. Written as DNA, the CDR3 is TGTGCCAGCAGGGGCGACACAGACATGAACACTGAAGCTTTCTTT.

The CDR3 is CASSLVVSGTPYEQYF. CDR3 bases: TGTGCCAGCAGCTTAGTGGTTAGCGGGACCCCCTACGAGCAGTACTTC. This chain uses TRBV7-2 with TRBJ2-7; 8 bases match TRBD2. The V gene end was trimmed by 1 base and the J gene end by 2 bases; junction bases not matched to a gene: 7. The CDR3 is made up of 16 amino acids. CDR1 and CDR2 (germline): SGHTA, FQGNSA.

The J gene is TRBJ2-2, the V gene TRBV14, with 11 bases lining up with TRBD1. The junction had 5 bases not matched to a gene; V was cut back by 4 bases and J by 1 base. Germline CDR1 reads SGHDN; CDR2 reads FVKESK. The CDR3 runs 17 residues. The CDR3 DNA reads as TGTGCCAGCAGCCTGACGGGACAGGGGGTGAACACCGGGGAGCTGTTTTTT. It is translated as CASSLTGQGVNTGELFF. Full variable domain (rest looked up from reference TRBV14 and TRBJ2-2): EAGVTQFPSHSVIEKGQTVTLRCDPISGHDNLYWYRRVMGKEIKFLLHFVKESKQDESGMPNNRFLAERTGGTYSTLKVQPAELEDSGVYFCASSLTGQGVNTGELFFGEGSRLTVL.

This chain uses TRBV4-1 with TRBJ2-2; TRBD2 is a possible D gene (5 bases). The V end was cut by 1 base, the J end by 7 bases, with 13 bases between. The CDR3 length is 15 residues. CDR1 is MGHRA, CDR2 YSYEKL, per germline. The DNA for the CDR3 is TGCGCCAGCAGCCAAGTTGTCGAGGGCCACGGGGAGCTGTTTTTT. Its protein product is CASSQVVEGHGELFF.

The table lists this clone with a count of one. The V gene is TRBV27, the J gene TRBJ1-2, with D unresolved. CDR1 MNHEY and CDR2 SMNVEV come from the germline V gene (reference sequence). V shed 3 bases and J shed 4 bases, with 12 bases lying between them. The CDR3 totals 14 residues. DNA of the CDR3: TGTGCCAGCAGTTTTCAAGGGAGTCTCTATGGCTACACCTTC. Translation: CASSFQGSLYGYTF.

The chain uses TRBV27 and TRBJ1-1; 7 bases line up with TRBD1. The CDR3 runs to 14 residues. Germline V gene sequence: CDR1 MNHEY, CDR2 SMNVEV (reference sequence). The ends lost 2 bases at V and 0 bases at J; junction bases unmatched: 0. This CDR3 is CASSLGTVNTEAFF. The CDR3 DNA reads TGTGCCAGCAGTTTAGGGACAGTGAACACTGAAGCTTTCTTT.

The rearrangement uses TRBV29-1 and TRBJ2-2; TRBD1 is a possible D gene (6 bases). This CDR3 region has 14 residues. Trimming cost V 6 bases and J 4 bases, with 15 bases left between them. From germline, CDR1 is SQVTM and CDR2 ANQGSEA. CDR3 amino acids: CSVVDSLATGELFF. In DNA, the CDR3 is TGCAGCGTCGTGGACAGTCTTGCCACCGGGGAGCTGTTTTTT.

This clone appeared once. For the CDR3, the DNA is TGTGCCACCAGCAGACCGACAGCGCTTGAAGCTTTCTTT. Amino acids: CATSRPTALEAFF. The chain couples TRBV15 to TRBJ1-1, with D perhaps TRBD1 (5 bases). The CDR3 length is 13 residues. CDR1 is LNHNV, CDR2 YYDKDF, per germline (reference sequence). Trimming removed 2 bases at V and 7 bases at J, with 11 bases between.

The chain uses TRBV9 and TRBJ2-2, with D uncertain. Trimming removed 4 bases from V and 2 bases from J, with 12 bases in between. Looked up from germline, CDR1 is SGDLS and CDR2 is YYNGEE. The CDR3 contains 15 residues. In DNA, the CDR3 is TGTGCCAGCAGCCAGGTCCCCACAAACACCGGGGAGCTGTTTTTT. Its translation is CASSQVPTNTGELFF.

V and J are TRBV6-5 and TRBJ2-7, with TRBD1 as a possible D gene (6 bases). CDR1 MNHEY and CDR2 SVGAGI come from the germline V gene. The ends were cut back, 4 bases at V and 6 bases at J, with 19 bases in the middle. The CDR3 is 15 residues long. The CDR3 DNA reads TGTGCCAGCAGTTCCGATCTATTACAGGGTCGCGAGCAGTACTTC. It translates to CASSSDLLQGREQYF.

V gene TRBV5-4 combines with J gene TRBJ1-3; TRBD1 matches 8 bases. The V segment lost 0 bases and the J segment 1 base; nucleotides outside the gene matches: 9. The germline gives CDR1 SGHNT, CDR2 YYREEE (reference sequence). This CDR3 is built from 18 residues. CDR3 amino acids: CASSLGGQGTYSGNTIYF. The CDR3 bases are TGTGCCAGCAGCTTGGGTGGACAGGGAACTTATTCTGGAAACACCATATATTTT. The full variable domain, with the rest looked up from reference TRBV5-4 and TRBJ1-3, is ETGVTQSPTHLIKTRGQQVTLRCSSQSGHNTVSWYQQALGQGPQFIFQYYREEENGRGNFPPRFSGLQFPNYSSELNVNALELDDSALYLCASSLGGQGTYSGNTIYFGEGSWLTVV.

The sample holds a few counts of this clone. The gene calls are TRBV6-6 and TRBJ2-7; 8 bases are shared with TRBD1. CDR1 and CDR2 (germline): MNHNY, SVGAGI (reference sequence). This CDR3 region has 14 residues. Unmatched junction bases numbered 3, after V lost 5 bases and J lost 0 bases. CDR3 sequence reads: CASSKGQDSYEQYF. DNA of the CDR3: TGTGCCAGCAGTAAGGGACAGGACTCCTACGAGCAGTACTTC.

Only a few counts were recorded for this clone. The J gene is TRBJ2-5, the V gene TRBV10-2, with TRBD2 matching 10 bases. The germline gives CDR1 WSHSY, CDR2 SAAADI. There are 15 residues in the CDR3. Trimming removed 7 bases from V and 1 base from J; junction bases left unmatched: 6. CDR3 coding DNA: TGCGCCAGCACCCCCCTAGCGGGGGTCCAAGAGACCCAGTACTTC. It specifies CASTPLAGVQETQYF.

The J gene is TRBJ2-7, the V gene TRBV30; D gene ambiguous. The CDR3 has 13 amino acids. CDR1 and CDR2 from the germline V gene are GTSNPN and SVGIG (reference sequence). V gave up 3 bases and J gave up 4 bases, with 13 bases separating them. CDR3 sequence reads: CAWSLSLRYEQYF. The CDR3 region has the DNA TGTGCCTGGAGCCTCTCACTAAGGTACGAGCAGTACTTC.

On this clone itself: A far larger clone is just one base off, so this is likely a read error. The chain couples TRBV6-5 to TRBJ1-1; D possibly corresponds to TRBD1 (5 bases). The germline CDR1 and CDR2 sequences are MNHEY and SVGAGI. V lost 6 bases and J 1 base, leaving 9 bases between the germline ends. The length of the CDR3 is 13 residues. Written as DNA, the CDR3 is TGTGCCAGCAGCCCACAGGAGAACACTGAAGCTTTCTTT. Translated, it gives CASSPQENTEAFF.

J is TRBJ2-3 and V is TRBV19; 11 bases align to TRBD2. CDR1 LNHDA and CDR2 SQIVND come from the germline V gene (reference sequence). The CDR3 spans 16 residues. V gave up 6 bases and J gave up 5 bases; unmatched junction bases: 10. This chain's CDR3 is CASSSPGLAAGDTQYF. CDR3 coding DNA: TGTGCCAGTAGCTCACCGGGACTAGCGGCGGGAGATACGCAGTATTTT.

The chain couples TRBV30 to TRBJ1-4; D is undetermined. Trimming cost V 4 bases and J 5 bases, with 14 bases left between them. The CDR3 spans 14 residues. Germline CDR1 and CDR2: GTSNPN and SVGIG (reference sequence). This CDR3 is CAWNRRVRNEKLFF. In DNA form, the CDR3 reads TGTGCCTGGAACCGTCGGGTGCGCAATGAAAAACTGTTTTTT.